This T cell receptor (beta chain) was captured in a study of graft-versus-host responses after intestinal transplantation. Study information: Each recipient received anti-thymocyte globulin induction, then tacrolimus and steroids for 2 to 3 years.

This table comes from immunoSEQ multiplex PCR, and its TCRdb copy is limited to in-frame clones, with some not included. The table lists over 120,000 clones, 80% to 95% of them singletons. For this clone: Its antigen is as yet unknown.

This CDR3 is 15 amino acids long. With 3 bases clipped from V and 0 bases from J, the junction kept 3 bases outside the gene matches. Germline assignment: CDR1 MDHEN and CDR2 SYDVKM. Study-wide points: Allografts of one patient group, those with graft-donor T cell macrochimerism, had high graft-versus-host to host-versus-graft clonal ratios. Peak GvH clone levels in circulation were associated with early post-transplant HvG declines. Analysis identified GvH clones in recipient marrow, with some appearing first in ileum or blood.

The sample consisted of unstimulated CD4+ T cells sorted from spleen or lymph node cells, taken before intestinal transplant. The V call is TRBV28, the J call TRBJ2-7; 9 positions agree with TRBD2. This receptor was taken from a human donor who received an intestinal transplant. The CDR3 reads CASSLAREGSYEQYF. The CDR3 coding sequence is TGTGCCAGCAGTTTGGCGCGGGAGGGCTCCTACGAGCAGTACTTC.